The 21 T cell receptor beta chains below come from one sample, sequenced in a study of blood T cell repertoires in COVID-19. Method: immunoSEQ multiplex PCR; TCRdb's copy keeps in-frame clones and lacks some. The sample shows about 100,000 clones, approximately 91% of them seen only once. Sequencing used peripheral blood. These receptors came from a woman in her fifties or sixties with acute or convalescent COVID-19.

The table lists this clone with a few counts. The chain employs TRBV6-5 and TRBJ1-6; D is undetermined. CDR3 length: 12 amino acids. The germline V gene has CDR1 MNHEY and CDR2 SVGAGI. Here the CDR3 reads CATSSYNSPLHF. The CDR3 DNA is TGTGCTACGAGCTCCTATAATTCACCCCTCCACTTT.

This chain joins TRBV5-1 and TRBJ1-1, with 8 positions matching TRBD1. The CDR3 length is 16 residues. The ends lost 4 bases at V and 2 bases at J; junction bases unmatched: 10. The V gene's germline CDR1 is SGHRS and CDR2 YFSETQ. CDR3 nucleotides: TGCGCCAGCAGCCGTGGAGGGGACAGGCCTAACACTGAAGCTTTCTTT. This codes for CASSRGGDRPNTEAFF.

The gene calls are TRBV28 and TRBJ1-2; 7 bases line up with TRBD1. The CDR3 covers 13 residues. Germline CDR1 reads MDHEN; CDR2 reads SYDVKM. V shed 7 bases and J 4 bases; nucleotides not matched to a gene: 6. This CDR3 is CASNPQGFYGYTF. Here the CDR3 DNA reads TGTGCCAGCAATCCACAGGGGTTCTATGGCTACACCTTC.

The chain joins TRBV3-1 (or the pseudogene TRBV3-2) to TRBJ1-1; tentatively, D is TRBD1 (6 bases). Trimming cost V 4 bases and J 1 base, with 10 bases left between them. The CDR3 consists of 14 residues. In germline, CDR1 is LGHDT, CDR2 YNNKEL (reference sequence). CDR3 in DNA: TGTGCCAGCAGCCCCAGGGGTACGAACACTGAAGCTTTCTTT. Protein product: CASSPRGTNTEAFF.

J is TRBJ1-2 and V is TRBV5-1; TRBD1 aligns across 7 bases. This CDR3 is built from 15 residues. Germline values: CDR1 SGHRS, CDR2 YFSETQ. Germline trimming cut 1 base from V and 2 bases from J; bases unmatched to any gene: 5. CDR3 sequence: CASSLIGTANYGYTF. The CDR3 DNA reads TGCGCCAGCAGCTTGATTGGGACAGCAAACTATGGCTACACCTTC.

This clone occurred a few times. The chain has TRBV9 and TRBJ1-1, with 10 bases aligning to TRBD1. The CDR3 consists of 14 residues. Looked up from germline, CDR1 is SGDLS and CDR2 is YYNGEE. The junction had 6 bases not matched to a gene; V was cut back by 4 bases and J by 6 bases. In DNA, the CDR3 is TGTGCCAGCAGCAACGACAGGGGGCTCGCTGAAGCTTTCTTT. Translating gives CASSNDRGLAEAFF.

CDR3 in amino acids: CASRYFRSTPPNTEAFF. The CDR3 DNA is TGTGCCAGCAGGTACTTTCGGTCCACCCCACCGAACACTGAAGCTTTCTTT. The chain is built from TRBV5-8 and TRBJ1-1; D unclear. This CDR3 has 17 amino acids. Trimming pared 5 bases from V and 1 base from J, leaving 21 bases between. From germline, CDR1 is SGHTS and CDR2 YDEGEE.

As for this clone: The same CDR3 is also encoded by other DNA sequences in this sample. The chain is built from TRBV3-1 (or the pseudogene TRBV3-2) and TRBJ1-1; weak D call: TRBD1 (6 bases). In germline, CDR1 is LGHDT, CDR2 YNNKEL (reference sequence). This CDR3 spans 11 amino acids. Trimming took 6 bases from V and 8 from J, leaving 10 bases between them. The CDR3 here is CASSPGTEAFF. The CDR3 DNA sequence: TGTGCCAGCAGTCCAGGGACAGAAGCTTTCTTT.

This chain links TRBV7-2 with TRBJ2-7, with D maybe TRBD2 (7 bases). The germline V and J ends were trimmed by 4 bases and 6 bases, with 13 bases remaining between them. Germline values: CDR1 SGHTA, CDR2 FQGNSA. The length of the CDR3 is 13 residues. Here the CDR3 DNA reads TGTGCCAGCAGCTGGGGGGGCAGTGGCGAGCAGTACTTC. It encodes CASSWGGSGEQYF.

The chain uses TRBV19 and TRBJ1-2, with 10 positions matching TRBD1. This CDR3 comprises 17 residues. Germline V gene sequence: CDR1 LNHDA, CDR2 SQIVND (reference sequence). J lost 2 bases, V lost 6 bases, and 12 bases had no gene match. CDR3 in DNA: TGTGCCAGTAGCCTAAACTTATGGGGACAGGGGAACTATGGCTACACCTTC. Protein product: CASSLNLWGQGNYGYTF.

The chain couples TRBV25-1 to TRBJ2-5; 11 nucleotides agree with TRBD2. CDR1 and CDR2 (germline): MGHDK, SYGVNS. With V trimmed by 6 bases and J by 0 bases, 3 bases remained unmatched. The CDR3 is 15 residues long. Written as DNA, the CDR3 is TGTGCCAGCAGACCTAGCGGGAGGAACCAAGAGACCCAGTACTTC. It yields the protein CASRPSGRNQETQYF.

Concerning this clone itself: Other nucleotide sequences in the sample specify the same CDR3. This chain uses TRBV9 with TRBJ2-2; D not resolved. Trimming left V 4 bases short and J 5 bases short, with 12 bases between. The CDR3 spans 14 residues. Germline V lookup: CDR1 SGDLS, CDR2 YYNGEE. This CDR3 is CASSPGLETGELFF. The DNA for the CDR3 is TGTGCCAGCAGCCCCGGTTTAGAGACCGGGGAGCTGTTTTTT.

The chain employs TRBV25-1 and TRBJ1-2, with 7 bases matching TRBD1. Trimming cost V 2 bases and J 8 bases; bases outside gene matches: 5. The CDR3 loop spans 13 amino acids. CDR1 and CDR2 (germline): MGHDK, SYGVNS. The CDR3 DNA reads as TGTGCCAGCAGTGAAAACACAGGGGACGGCTACACCTTC. Its protein product is CASSENTGDGYTF.

This chain links TRBV25-1 with TRBJ2-7; tentative D call: TRBD2 (6 bases). Germline V gene data show CDR1 as MGHDK and CDR2 as SYGVNS. The V end lost 8 bases, the J end lost 2 bases, and 22 bases lay between the germline ends. This CDR3 has 16 residues. DNA for the CDR3: TGTGCCAGCCTAACCGGGAGTTTTTATATCCCCTACGAGCAGTACGTC. The encoded protein is CASLTGSFYIPYEQYV.

CDR3 protein: CASSANSGRGVDTQYF. The CDR3, as DNA: TGTGCCAGCAGTGCCAATAGCGGGAGAGGGGTGGATACGCAGTATTTT. The rearrangement joins TRBV6-1 to TRBJ2-3; 9 bases agree with TRBD2. Looked up from germline, CDR1 is MNHNS and CDR2 is SASEGT. V shed 4 bases, J shed 6 bases, and the junction held 11 bases outside the gene matches. The CDR3 runs 16 residues.

J is TRBJ2-1 and V is TRBV30, with TRBD2 as a possible D gene (5 bases). Trimming shortened V by 2 bases and J by 2 bases, and 10 bases separated the two germline ends. Germline V lookup: CDR1 GTSNPN, CDR2 SVGIG (reference sequence). The CDR3 loop spans 14 amino acids. The CDR3 loop is CAWSLSLAYNEQFF. In DNA, the CDR3 is TGTGCCTGGAGTCTCTCACTAGCCTACAATGAGCAGTTCTTC.

This clone was counted only a few times. V is TRBV4-1 and J is TRBJ1-6; TRBD1 is a possible D gene (5 bases). V was shortened by 0 bases and J by 10 bases, with 13 bases between the two germline ends. The germline CDR1 and CDR2 sequences are MGHRA and YSYEKL. This CDR3 spans 15 amino acids. The CDR3 protein is CASSQDWTPASPLHF. In DNA, the CDR3 is TGCGCCAGCAGCCAAGACTGGACACCGGCGTCACCCCTCCACTTT.

This clone was recorded once. The gene calls are TRBV6-6 and TRBJ2-3; TRBD1 might be the D (6 bases). The V gene's germline CDR1 is MNHNY and CDR2 SVGAGI (reference sequence). V shed 5 bases and J shed 2 bases, with 26 bases lying between them. The CDR3 is 19 amino acids. CDR3 loop: CASSPYPPGTKVSTDTQYF. DNA for the CDR3: TGTGCCAGCAGTCCGTACCCCCCCGGGACAAAGGTGTCCACAGATACGCAGTATTTT.

This sequence joins TRBV5-1 and TRBJ1-1, with D possibly being TRBD1 (6 bases). The germline gives CDR1 SGHRS, CDR2 YFSETQ. The CDR3 length is 15 residues. With 4 bases removed from V and 1 base from J, the gap between germline ends came to 14 bases. As DNA, the CDR3 is TGCGCCAGCAGCCCGGGGGGGACACAGAACACTGAAGCTTTCTTT. Translating it yields CASSPGGTQNTEAFF.

V gene TRBV25-1 combines with J gene TRBJ2-2, with TRBD1 matching 8 bases. The CDR3 covers 15 residues. J gave up 6 bases and V 5 bases, and 8 bases lay outside the gene matches. The germline CDR1 and CDR2 sequences are MGHDK and SYGVNS. The CDR3 protein is CASSPVTGEPGELFF. The CDR3, as DNA: TGTGCCAGCAGTCCGGTGACAGGGGAGCCCGGGGAGCTGTTTTTT.

Notes on this clone: Relative to the germline gene, one junction end is altered; a read error may explain this. The J gene is TRBJ1-2, the V gene TRBV29-1; D may be TRBD1 (5 bases). Germline V gene sequence: CDR1 SQVTM, CDR2 ANQGSEA. The CDR3 has 15 amino acids. Here the CDR3 reads CSVAPTGGTNHGYTF. The CDR3 DNA follows: TGCAGCGTTGCTCCGACGGGGGGGACTAACCATGGCTACACCTTC.